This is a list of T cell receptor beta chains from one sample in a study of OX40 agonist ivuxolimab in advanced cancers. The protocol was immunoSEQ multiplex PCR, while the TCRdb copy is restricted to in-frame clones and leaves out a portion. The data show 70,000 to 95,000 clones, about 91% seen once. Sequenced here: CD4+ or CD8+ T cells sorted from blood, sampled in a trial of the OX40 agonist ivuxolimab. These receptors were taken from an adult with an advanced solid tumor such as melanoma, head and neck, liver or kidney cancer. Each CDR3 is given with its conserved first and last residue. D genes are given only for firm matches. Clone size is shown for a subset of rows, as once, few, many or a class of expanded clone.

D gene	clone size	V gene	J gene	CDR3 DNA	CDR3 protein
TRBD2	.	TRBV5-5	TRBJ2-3	TGTGCCAGCAGCTTGGGGGTGACTAGCGGGAGAATAAGAGATACGCAGTATTTT	CASSLGVTSGRIRDTQYF
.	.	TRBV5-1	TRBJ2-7	TGCGCCAGCAGCTGGCCCCCGACGTTCTCCTACGAGCAGTACTTC	CASSWPPTFSYEQYF
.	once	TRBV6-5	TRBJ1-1	TGTGCCAGCAGAATGAACACTGAAGCTTTCTTT	CASRMNTEAFF
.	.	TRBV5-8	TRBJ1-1	TGTGCCAGCAGCGTTTACAGGAACACTGAAGCTTTCTTT	CASSVYRNTEAFF
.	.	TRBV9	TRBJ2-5	TGTGCCAGCAGCGTCGGGACACTAAGTAATCGGGAGACCCAGTACTTC	CASSVGTLSNRETQYF
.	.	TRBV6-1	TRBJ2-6	TGTGCCAGCAGGACAACAGACACTGGGGCCAACGTCCTGACTTTC	CASRTTDTGANVLTF
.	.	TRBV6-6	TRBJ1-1	TGTGCCAGCAGTCGTACTCGGGACTCTGAAGCTTTCTTT	CASSRTRDSEAFF
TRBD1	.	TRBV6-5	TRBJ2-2	TGTGCCAGCAGTTACTGGCGGCCGAGACAGGGTGGGGAGCTGTTTTTT	CASSYWRPRQGGELFF
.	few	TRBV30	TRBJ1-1	TGTGCCTGGAGTGTACAAGGTGGTGAAGCTTTCTTT	CAWSVQGGEAFF
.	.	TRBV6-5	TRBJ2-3	TGTGCCAGCAGTTACGGTGGGGAGGGGGCAGATACGCAGTATTTT	CASSYGGEGADTQYF
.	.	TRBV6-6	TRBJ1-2	TGTGCCAGCACTCACGGGGCAGGGAGCTATGGCTACACCTTC	CASTHGAGSYGYTF
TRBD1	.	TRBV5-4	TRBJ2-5	TGTGCCAGCAGCTTGGCGGACAGGGTGGGAGAGACCCAGTACTTC	CASSLADRVGETQYF
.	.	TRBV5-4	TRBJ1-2	TGTGCCAGCAGCTTGGATTCCTATGGCTACACCTTC	CASSLDSYGYTF
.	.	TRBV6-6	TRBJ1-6	TGTGCCAGCAACTTAGGGGGTCAGTATAATTCACCCCTCCACTTT	CASNLGGQYNSPLHF
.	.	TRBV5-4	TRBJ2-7	TGTGCCAGCAGCTTGCCCGGAGGTCCCGCTCACGAGCAGTACTTC	CASSLPGGPAHEQYF
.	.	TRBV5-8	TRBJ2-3	TGTGCCAGCAGCAAAGAACCACAGGGCACAGATACGCAGTATTTT	CASSKEPQGTDTQYF
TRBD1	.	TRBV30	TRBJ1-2	TGTGCCTGGAGTGCCGGGACAGGGGGGGGCTACACCTTC	CAWSAGTGGGYTF
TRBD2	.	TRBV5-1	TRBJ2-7	TGCGCCAGCAGCCAACTAGCGGGAGTGGAGTACGAGCAGTACTTC	CASSQLAGVEYEQYF
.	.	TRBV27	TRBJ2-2	TGTGCCAGCAGTTCCCAGGGTCTAGGGGAGCTGTTTTTT	CASSSQGLGELFF
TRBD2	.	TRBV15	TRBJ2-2	TGTGCCACCAGCGGGGACTACCAACGCAACACCGGGGAGCTGTTTTTT	CATSGDYQRNTGELFF
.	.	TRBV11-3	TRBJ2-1	TGTGCCAGCAGCTTAGTAGTTCGCCCCTACAATGAGCAGTTCTTC	CASSLVVRPYNEQFF
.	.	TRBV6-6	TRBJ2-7	TGTGCCAGCAGACCACAGGGTTTGGGCGAGCAGTACTTC	CASRPQGLGEQYF
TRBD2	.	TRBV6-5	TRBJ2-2	TGTGCCAGCCACTCGGGGGGAAAGGGCGGGGAGCTGTTTTTT	CASHSGGKGGELFF
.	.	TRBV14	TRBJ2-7	TGTGCCAGCAGCGCACAGGGCTACGAGCAGTACTTC	CASSAQGYEQYF
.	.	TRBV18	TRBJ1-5	TGTGCCAGCTCACCCTCCGGGAGCCGCAATCAGCCCCAGCATTTT	CASSPSGSRNQPQHF
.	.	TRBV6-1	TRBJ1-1	TGTGCCAGCATCAAAAGGGGGGGTGACACTGAAGCTTTCTTT	CASIKRGGDTEAFF
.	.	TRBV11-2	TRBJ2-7	TGTGCCAGCAGCTTAGGACAGTACGAGCAGTACTTC	CASSLGQYEQYF
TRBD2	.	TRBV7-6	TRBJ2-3	TGTGCCAGCAGCTTAGCGTCGGCGGGAGGGCCAGATACGCAGTATTTT	CASSLASAGGPDTQYF
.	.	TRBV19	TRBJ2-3	TGTGCCAGTAGTATGTTAGGGGACAGCACAGATACGCAGTATTTT	CASSMLGDSTDTQYF
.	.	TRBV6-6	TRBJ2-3	TGTGCCAGCAGACTGCCCACCAAAGATACGCAGTATTTT	CASRLPTKDTQYF
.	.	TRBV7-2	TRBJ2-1	TGTGCCAGCAGCCGCGGGCGGGTCACCTACAATGAGCAGTTCTTC	CASSRGRVTYNEQFF
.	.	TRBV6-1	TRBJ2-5	TGTGCCAGCAGTGAAAGAGGGTGGAACAGAGAGACCCAGTACTTC	CASSERGWNRETQYF
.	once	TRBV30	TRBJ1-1	TGTGCCTGGAGTCAAGGGGGGGCTTGGAACACTGAAGCTTTCTTT	CAWSQGGAWNTEAFF
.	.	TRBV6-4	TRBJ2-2	TGTGCCAGCGGACGGGGCGTTGTCGCGCACAAGAGATCGAACACCGGGGAGCTGTTTTTT	CASGRGVVAHKRSNTGELFF
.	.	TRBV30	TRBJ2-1	TGTGCCTGGCGGACAGACAATGAGCAGTTCTTC	CAWRTDNEQFF
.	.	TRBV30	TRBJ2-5	TGTGCCTGGAGGGAACAGGGTTCTCGGGAGACCCAGTACTTC	CAWREQGSRETQYF
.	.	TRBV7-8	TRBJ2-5	TGTGCCAGCAGCTTTCCCCTACAGACCCAGTACTTC	CASSFPLQTQYF
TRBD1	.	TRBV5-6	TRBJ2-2	TGTGCCAGCAGATTACAGGGGGCGGGCACCGGGGAGCTGTTTTTT	CASRLQGAGTGELFF
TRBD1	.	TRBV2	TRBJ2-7	TGTGCCAGCAAGCGCACCGGGACAGGGAGCGAGCAGTACTTC	CASKRTGTGSEQYF
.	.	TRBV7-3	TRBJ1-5	TGTGCCAGCAGCATCCGCGGGGGGAGTATGGGCAATCAGCCCCAGCATTTT	CASSIRGGSMGNQPQHF
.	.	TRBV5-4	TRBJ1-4	TGTGCCAGCAGCTTGCGGGGTATCGCAACTAATGAAAAACTGTTTTTT	CASSLRGIATNEKLFF
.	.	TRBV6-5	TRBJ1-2	TGTGCCAGCAGCCCCTCAGTGGGCTATGGCTACACCTTC	CASSPSVGYGYTF
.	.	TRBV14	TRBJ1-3	TGTGCCAGCAGCCAAGATCAAAGCGCGGGAAACACCATATATTTT	CASSQDQSAGNTIYF
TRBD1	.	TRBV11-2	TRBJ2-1	TGTGCCAGCAGCTTAGGGACAGGGGGCTACAATGAGCAGTTCTTC	CASSLGTGGYNEQFF
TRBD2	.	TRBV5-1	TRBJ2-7	TGCGCCAGCAGCTTGGAGACTAGCGGGGCTCGCGAGCAGTACTTC	CASSLETSGAREQYF
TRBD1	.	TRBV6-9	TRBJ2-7	TGTGCCAGCAGTCGGGGACAGGGTTCGAACGAGCAGTACTTC	CASSRGQGSNEQYF
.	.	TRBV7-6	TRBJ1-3	TGTGCCAGCAGCAAAATAGGGGGGACGGGAAACACCATATATTTT	CASSKIGGTGNTIYF
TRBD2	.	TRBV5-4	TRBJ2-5	TGTGCCAGCGGGGAGGCGGGAGTAGGTCAAGAGACCCAGTACTTC	CASGEAGVGQETQYF
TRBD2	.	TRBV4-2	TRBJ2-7	TGTGCCAGCAGCCAAGGGGTGACTAGCGTCGGCTACGAGCAGTACTTC	CASSQGVTSVGYEQYF
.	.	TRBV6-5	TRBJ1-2	TGTGCCAGCAGTCTGACCCCGTCCGGTAACTATGGCTACACCTTC	CASSLTPSGNYGYTF